Each of the 9 T cell receptor beta chains below was sequenced from the same sample in a study of regulatory T cells in long-lasting Graves disease. With iRepertoire HTBI primers and Arm-PCR of CDR3 regions, TCR beta libraries were built. TCRdb analysed the multiplex PCR reads with MiXCR anew, one entry per CDR3 protein. Of approximately 500,000 distinct CDR3 sequences in the sample, around a fifth were seen once. Sample time point: persistent/refractory GD, antithyroid drugs over 5 years with positive TRAb. RNA extracted from PBMCs served as the sequencing template. The sequences come from peripheral blood mononuclear cells (PBMCs), collected when the disease was refractory, from a patient treated with antithyroid drugs. The receptors derive from a female donor with Graves disease.

Of note for this clonotype: A read error may explain this, as a much larger clone is one base away. The V and J genes are TRBV5-6 and TRBJ1-4, with D perhaps TRBD1 (5 bases). Per the germline V gene, CDR1 is SGHDT and CDR2 is YYEEEE. Trimming cost V 4 bases and J 6 bases, with 13 bases left between them. This CDR3 has 14 amino acids. The CDR3 DNA reads TGTGCCAGCAGCCCGACCCCGGGGGATGAAAAACTGTTTTTT. Translated, it gives CASSPTPGDEKLFF.

The sample holds many counts of this clonotype. V and J are TRBV12-3 or TRBV12-4 and TRBJ2-5, with D perhaps being TRBD1 or TRBD2 (5 bases each). Trimming left V 6 bases short and J 0 bases short, with 8 bases between. The CDR3 runs to 13 residues. CDR3 coding DNA: TGTGCCAGCAGCCGGGACCACCAAGAGACCCAGTACTTC. It is translated as CASSRDHQETQYF.

This clonotype occurred many times. The chain recombines TRBV28 with TRBJ1-5; D not resolved. Germline assignment: CDR1 MDHEN and CDR2 SYDVKM. Trimming removed 6 bases at V and 6 bases at J, with 9 bases between. The CDR3 runs to 12 residues. Here the CDR3 DNA reads TGTGCCAGCAGCTCGGGCGGTCAGCCCCAGCATTTT. It is translated as CASSSGGQPQHF.

This clonotype has ten or more counts. CDR3 sequence: CASSIGDSFNQPQHF. DNA of the CDR3: TGTGCCAGTAGTATAGGGGACAGTTTCAATCAGCCCCAGCATTTT. The rearrangement uses TRBV19 and TRBJ1-5, with TRBD1 matching over 7 bases. J lost 3 bases, V lost 1 base, and 3 bases had no gene match. CDR1 LNHDA and CDR2 SQIVND come from the germline V gene (reference sequence). This CDR3 contains 15 residues.

This clonotype was counted a few times. The chain recombines TRBV4-2 with TRBJ2-7, with TRBD1 matching 7 bases. Per the germline V gene, CDR1 is LGHNA and CDR2 is YNFKEQ. This CDR3 region has 15 residues. V was pared by 4 bases and J by 4 bases, with 10 bases of the junction left unmatched. CDR3 sequence: CASSLRDSAQYEQYF. The CDR3 DNA follows: TGTGCCAGCAGCCTCCGGGACAGTGCCCAATACGAGCAGTACTTC.

This clonotype has at least ten counts. The rearrangement links TRBV29-1 to TRBJ1-2; maybe TRBD1 (5 bases). The CDR3 sequence is 15 residues long. The germline V gene encodes CDR1 SQVTM and CDR2 ANQGSEA. V lost 1 base, J lost 0 bases, and 12 bases lay in between. The CDR3 coding sequence is TGCAGCGTTGAAGCGGGGACCCAAGCTAACTATGGCTACACCTTC. Translating gives CSVEAGTQANYGYTF.

The table lists this clonotype with many counts. The chain carries TRBV30 and TRBJ1-4; unclear D gene. Germline CDR1 reads GTSNPN; CDR2 reads SVGIG (reference sequence). Trimming left V 8 bases short and J 5 bases short, with 9 bases between. The CDR3 sequence is 11 residues long. CDR3 sequence reads: CALGPNEKLFF. The CDR3 DNA reads as TGTGCCCTAGGGCCGAATGAAAAACTGTTTTTT.

This clonotype was picked up many times. The chain combines TRBV28 with TRBJ2-7; a possible D gene is TRBD2 (7 bases). The germline V and J ends were trimmed by 5 bases and 3 bases, with 20 bases remaining between them. Germline CDR1 reads MDHEN; CDR2 reads SYDVKM. The length of the CDR3 is 16 residues. This chain's CDR3 is CASSGQGRGRLYEQYF. Here the CDR3 DNA reads TGTGCCAGCAGTGGGCAAGGGCGGGGGCGACTCTACGAGCAGTACTTC. The complete variable domain, with remaining parts taken from reference TRBV28 and TRBJ2-7, reads DVKVTQSSRYLVKRTGEKVFLECVQDMDHENMFWYRQDPGLGLRLIYFSYDVKMKEKGDIPEGYSVSREKKERFSLILESASTNQTSMYLCASSGQGRGRLYEQYFGPGTRLTVT.

This clonotype was seen a handful of times. This chain uses TRBV6-5 with TRBJ2-3; D gene ambiguous. V was cut by 1 base and J by 0 bases, with 5 bases left in between. Germline CDR1 reads MNHEY; CDR2 reads SVGAGI. This CDR3 is built from 14 residues. For the CDR3, the DNA is TGTGCCAGCAGTTACTTGGACAGCACAGATACGCAGTATTTT. It translates to CASSYLDSTDTQYF.